These 30 T cell receptor beta chains came from one sample sequenced in a study of T-cell memory formation after mild COVID-19. TCRdb processed the 5' RACE reads anew with MiXCR; each CDR3 protein has one entry. The sample includes under 550,000 distinct CDR3 sequences, approximately 18% of them seen just once. The sequencing input was PBMCs or a T cell subset sorted from them (not recorded which). The receptors derive from a man younger than 35 who had mild COVID-19 (a few samples of this study predate the infection). Cell type and time point are not known.

The chain uses TRBV4-3 and TRBJ2-2; no definite D call. V shed 1 base and J shed 1 base, with 13 bases lying between them. Germline V gene sequence: CDR1 LGHNA, CDR2 YSLEER. This CDR3 is built from 17 residues. This CDR3 is CASSQVQPGVNTGELFF. CDR3 in DNA: TGCGCCAGCAGCCAAGTGCAGCCAGGCGTGAACACCGGGGAGCTGTTTTTT.

The chain recombines TRBV7-8 with TRBJ2-1; D tentatively fits TRBD1 or TRBD2 (7 bases each). CDR1 and CDR2 (germline): SGHVS, FQNEAQ. CDR3 length: 16 amino acids. Between the trimmed V and J ends, which lost 0 bases and 9 bases, there was a span of 18 bases. The DNA for the CDR3 is TGTGCCAGCAGCTTAGCGCTGGGAGGGGGCCGCGGTGAGCAGTTCTTC. Residues: CASSLALGGGRGEQFF.

This clonotype was seen many times. The gene calls are TRBV23-1 and TRBJ2-5; 10 bases fit TRBD2. TRBV23-1 has ORF status, its function being uncertain. Trimming took 2 bases from V and 1 from J; bases not matched to a gene: 4. CDR3 length: 16 amino acids. For the CDR3, the DNA is TGCGCCAGCAGTCAACGGCTAGCGGGGGCCCAAGAGACCCAGTACTTC. Amino acids: CASSQRLAGAQETQYF.

The chain is built from TRBV7-9 and TRBJ1-2; the D gene is possibly TRBD1 (6 bases). The germline CDR1 and CDR2 sequences are SEHNR and FQNEAQ (reference sequence). The CDR3 runs to 16 residues. The germline V and J ends were trimmed by 3 bases and 7 bases, with 21 bases remaining between them. CDR3 sequence: CASSLGADRQPGGYTF. Here the CDR3 DNA reads TGTGCCAGCAGCTTGGGGGCGGACCGACAACCCGGTGGCTACACCTTC.

The chain employs TRBV24-1 and TRBJ2-2; D is possibly TRBD1 (7 bases). Trimming pared 4 bases from V and 7 bases from J, leaving 21 bases between. This CDR3 has 17 residues. Germline CDR1 reads KGHDR; CDR2 reads SFDVKD. CDR3 nucleotides: TGTGCCACCAGTGACTCGCCTGGACAGGAGGGGTTCGGGGAGCTGTTTTTT. This translates into CATSDSPGQEGFGELFF.

This sequence joins TRBV20-1 and TRBJ2-1; no definite D call. Trimming took off 0 bases at V and 9 bases at J, with 3 bases between the two ends. This CDR3 has 10 amino acids. Germline V gene data show CDR1 as DFQATT and CDR2 as SNEGSKA (reference sequence). CDR3 in DNA: TGCAGTGCTAGAGAGGGTGAGCAGTTCTTC. The encoded protein is CSAREGEQFF.

The chain recombines TRBV5-1 with TRBJ1-1; 7 nucleotides line up with TRBD1. Germline values: CDR1 SGHRS, CDR2 YFSETQ. Germline trimming cut 2 bases from V and 6 bases from J; bases unmatched to any gene: 7. This CDR3 comprises 14 residues. The CDR3, as DNA: TGCGCCAGCAGCTTACAGGGGCGGGACTCTGAAGCTTTCTTT. Protein: CASSLQGRDSEAFF.

The chain has TRBV7-9 and TRBJ1-1; unclear D gene. Germline-derived CDR1 and CDR2 are SEHNR and FQNEAQ (reference sequence). Trimming removed 2 bases at V and 3 bases at J, with 13 bases between. CDR3 length: 15 amino acids. CDR3 region: CASSLKATFYTEAFF. In DNA form, the CDR3 reads TGTGCCAGCAGCTTAAAGGCCACCTTCTACACTGAAGCTTTCTTT.

This clonotype was seen more than once but under ten times. The chain employs TRBV6-2 or TRBV6-3 and TRBJ2-2; D is ambiguous. V lost 0 bases, J lost 6 bases, and 11 bases lay in between. The germline gives CDR1 MNHEY, CDR2 SVGEGT. The CDR3 runs 15 residues. CDR3 in amino acids: CASSYSKPEAGELFF. CDR3 DNA: TGTGCCAGCAGTTACTCGAAACCAGAGGCCGGGGAGCTGTTTTTT.

The chain employs TRBV29-1 and TRBJ2-3, with 12 bases that match TRBD1. After removal of 6 bases from V and 5 bases from J, the junction contained 6 bases not matched to a gene. CDR1 SQVTM and CDR2 ANQGSEA come from the germline V gene. The CDR3 runs 14 residues. Here the CDR3 DNA reads TGCAGCGTCGCCCGGGACAGGGGGCAAGATACGCAGTATTTT. This translates into CSVARDRGQDTQYF.

Concerning this clonotype: No conserved phenylalanine or tryptophan is present at the end of the CDR3, so a read error is the likely explanation. The V call is TRBV5-1, the J call TRBJ1-2, with D possibly TRBD1 on 5 matching bases. V lost 4 bases and J lost 7, with 20 bases in between. From germline, CDR1 is SGHRS and CDR2 YFSETQ. CDR3 size: 15 residues. DNA of the CDR3: TGCGCCAGCAGCCAGACGCCGGGACTAGGCTTTGGCTACACCTTA. This translates into CASSQTPGLGFGYTL.

The chain links TRBV19 to TRBJ2-4, with D uncertain. Per the germline V gene, CDR1 is LNHDA and CDR2 is SQIVND (reference sequence). The V end lost 3 bases, the J end lost 2 bases, and 11 bases lay between the germline ends. The CDR3 has 15 residues. CDR3 residues: CASSILGITKNIQYF. DNA of the CDR3: TGTGCCAGTAGTATCCTGGGGATTACCAAAAACATTCAGTACTTC.

The rearrangement links TRBV12-5 to TRBJ2-5; D might be TRBD2 (5 bases). This CDR3 contains 15 residues. Trimming took 5 bases from V and 5 from J, leaving 18 bases between them. Germline V gene sequence: CDR1 LGHNT, CDR2 FRNRAP. This CDR3 is CASGTVLAGGETQYF. Written as DNA, the CDR3 is TGTGCTAGTGGTACCGTCCTAGCTGGTGGGGAGACCCAGTACTTC.

This clonotype came up a few times. The rearrangement joins TRBV4-3 to TRBJ1-5; no firm D call. Trimming pared 0 bases from V and 7 bases from J, leaving 10 bases between. Germline CDR1 LGHNA, CDR2 YSLEER. CDR3 size: 14 residues. The CDR3 DNA is TGCGCCAGCAGCCAAGATCCGGGTAGCCAGCCCCAGCATTTT. Translation: CASSQDPGSQPQHF.

This chain uses TRBV7-9 with TRBJ2-1; D may be TRBD1 (5 bases). Germline CDR1 and CDR2: SEHNR and FQNEAQ (reference sequence). The CDR3 runs 14 residues. Trimming took off 3 bases at V and 5 bases at J, with 11 bases between the two ends. CDR3 region: CASSFQGRNNEQFF. The CDR3 DNA sequence: TGTGCCAGCAGCTTCCAGGGAAGAAACAATGAGCAGTTCTTC.

The CDR3 region has the DNA TGTGCCACCAGTGACTTGGGACTAGCCAATGAGCAGTTCTTC. This codes for CATSDLGLANEQFF. This chain connects TRBV24-1 to TRBJ2-1, with 9 positions matching TRBD2. The J segment lost 6 bases and the V segment lost 4 bases, leaving 3 bases of the junction unmatched. This CDR3 has 14 residues. From germline, CDR1 is KGHDR and CDR2 SFDVKD.

J is TRBJ1-1 and V is TRBV4-1, with D unresolved. The V and J ends lost 1 base and 0 bases respectively, with 6 bases between them. The CDR3 is 14 residues long. CDR1 and CDR2 (germline): MGHRA, YSYEKL. CDR3 amino acids: CASSQVAVNTEAFF. Written as DNA, the CDR3 is TGCGCCAGCAGCCAAGTAGCGGTGAACACTGAAGCTTTCTTT.

This clonotype has a handful of counts. The DNA for the CDR3 is TGTGCCAGCAGTTTTCGCCGGCCAGGGGTGGGCTATGGCTACACCTTC. Translated: CASSFRRPGVGYGYTF. The chain combines TRBV28 with TRBJ1-2; tentative D call: TRBD1 (6 bases). V was clipped by 3 bases and J by 4 bases, with 18 bases between them. The CDR3 has 16 residues. Per germline, CDR1 MDHEN and CDR2 SYDVKM.

There are a few counts of this clonotype. The chain recombines TRBV7-9 with TRBJ1-2; D is possibly TRBD1 (5 bases). Germline CDR1 is SEHNR and CDR2 is FQNEAQ (reference sequence). This CDR3 is built from 12 residues. Trimming took 5 bases from V and 13 from J, leaving 17 bases between them. The CDR3 DNA reads TGTGCCAGCAGCCCTATGGGACCTCGGCGCACCTTC. Translating it yields CASSPMGPRRTF.

V gene TRBV11-3 combines with J gene TRBJ2-7; D not certain. Germline CDR1 and CDR2: SGHNT and YENEEA. The CDR3 is 16 residues long. The V and J ends lost 2 bases and 2 bases respectively, with 16 bases between them. The CDR3 sequence: CASSLICKGGTYEQYF. Written as DNA, the CDR3 is TGTGCCAGCAGCTTAATTTGTAAGGGCGGCACCTACGAGCAGTACTTC.

This clonotype was detected only a few times. The gene calls are TRBV5-1 and TRBJ1-6; no clear D. Germline V lookup: CDR1 SGHRS, CDR2 YFSETQ. This CDR3 has 15 amino acids. V lost 0 bases, J lost 9 bases, and 13 bases lay in between. The CDR3 DNA reads as TGCGCCAGCAGCTTGGCAGTCGGGATCCCTTCACCCCTCCACTTT. As protein: CASSLAVGIPSPLHF.

The chain links TRBV6-5 to TRBJ2-7; 7 bases match TRBD1. Germline trimming cut 4 bases from V and 7 bases from J; bases unmatched to any gene: 19. The CDR3 runs 17 residues. Looked up from germline, CDR1 is MNHEY and CDR2 is SVGAGI. DNA for the CDR3: TGTGCCAGCAGTTCCAACCGGGACAGAGTGACAAAGGGGGAGCAGTACTTC. Amino acid sequence: CASSSNRDRVTKGEQYF.

This clonotype was counted a few times. The J gene is TRBJ1-3, the V gene TRBV20-1, with D tentatively TRBD1 (6 bases). V shed 1 base and J shed 2 bases, with 9 bases lying between them. The CDR3 spans 14 residues. Germline CDR1 reads DFQATT; CDR2 reads SNEGSKA (reference sequence). Here the CDR3 reads CSARGPGAGNTIYF. The DNA of the CDR3 is TGCAGTGCTAGAGGACCAGGGGCTGGAAACACCATATATTTT.

The V call is TRBV5-4, the J call TRBJ2-7; weak D call: TRBD2 (6 bases). CDR3 length: 15 residues. Germline CDR1 SGHNT, CDR2 YYREEE (reference sequence). V was clipped by 3 bases and J by 6 bases, with 19 bases between them. The CDR3 DNA is TGTGCCAGCAGCTCCTGGACCGGAGGGTATTTCGAGCAGTACTTC. Its translation is CASSSWTGGYFEQYF.

Remarks on this clonotype: An end of the junction differs from the germline gene, which may be a read error. This CDR3 is CTSSRRDRGKTQYF. DNA of the CDR3: TGTACCAGCAGCCGAAGGGACAGGGGAAAGACCCAGTACTTC. This chain uses TRBV5-6 with TRBJ2-5, with TRBD1 identical over 10 bases. Germline CDR1 SGHDT, CDR2 YYEEEE. The length of the CDR3 is 14 residues.

The chain joins TRBV7-9 to TRBJ1-5; possibly TRBD1 for D (6 bases). Germline values: CDR1 SEHNR, CDR2 FQNEAQ (reference sequence). With 3 bases removed from V and 3 bases from J, the gap between germline ends came to 12 bases. This CDR3 is built from 15 residues. The CDR3 region has the DNA TGTGCCAGCAGCTTTGGGGGGGCTTCCAATCAGCCCCAGCATTTT. Its translation is CASSFGGASNQPQHF.

The rearrangement uses TRBV3-1 and TRBJ2-7; D is perhaps TRBD2 (5 bases). CDR1 is LGHDT and CDR2 is YNNKEL in the germline V gene (reference sequence). The CDR3 totals 14 residues. The germline V and J ends were trimmed by 4 bases and 5 bases, with 15 bases remaining between them. The CDR3 region is CASSLSIAGDEQYF. CDR3 bases: TGTGCCAGCAGCCTGAGCATAGCCGGGGACGAGCAGTACTTC.

In its sample, this clonotype was seen a few times. The chain links TRBV5-1 to TRBJ2-7, with a possible D match to TRBD2 (6 bases). CDR1 is SGHRS and CDR2 is YFSETQ in the germline V gene. This CDR3 is 13 amino acids long. Trimming took 4 bases from V and 4 from J, leaving 12 bases between them. The CDR3 loop reads CASSGGTNYEQYF. In nucleotides, the CDR3 is TGCGCCAGCAGCGGAGGGACGAATTACGAGCAGTACTTC.

The sample holds a few counts of this clonotype. The chain carries TRBV15 and TRBJ2-1; D is undetermined. Trimming shortened V by 5 bases and J by 12 bases, and 14 bases separated the two germline ends. Germline lookup yields CDR1 LNHNV and CDR2 YYDKDF (reference sequence). The CDR3 is made up of 12 amino acids. The CDR3 sequence: CATSPHALGQFF. CDR3 sequence (DNA): TGTGCCACCAGCCCCCACGCCTTGGGGCAGTTCTTC.

Many counts were recorded for this clonotype. This chain uses TRBV7-6 with TRBJ2-3; D might be TRBD2 (5 bases). The CDR3 is 14 residues long. Trimming cost V 4 bases and J 4 bases, with 12 bases left between them. Germline lookup yields CDR1 SGHVS and CDR2 FNYEAQ. CDR3 sequence: CASSSTGLADTQYF. DNA of the CDR3: TGTGCCAGCAGCTCGACTGGACTGGCAGATACGCAGTATTTT.